This T cell receptor beta chain stems from a study of cytomegalovirus exposure and HLA in healthy donors. At the level of the study: Earlier findings included more than 95 million unique TCR beta sequences obtained from about 180 million T cells.

The study, taken as a whole, reports: While the bulk of TCR sequences proved rare, some public TCRs turned up in many donors. Analysis performed later found more than 15,000 TCR beta sequences associated with HLA alleles at 0.05 false discovery rate.

Unrecorded immune exposures were likely, despite nominal health at sampling. 13 Jbeta primers and 60 Vbeta primers were used for the PCR. Assay: immunoSEQ multiplex PCR; the TCRdb copy retains only in-frame clones and omits some. The sample includes around 150,000 clones, over 60% seen only once; the top ten take approximately 6.5%. There are a few counts of this clone. The antigen is undetermined. This TCR was recovered from a woman aged 60-75 years in good health and CMV-seronegative. The material sequenced was PBMCs.

The CDR3 DNA reads TGTGCCAGCAGCACCTGGACAGGGGAAGAGACCCAGTACTTC. Translating it yields CASSTWTGEETQYF. The rearrangement links TRBV11-2 to TRBJ2-5; 9 bases agree with TRBD1. Per the germline V gene, CDR1 is SGHAT and CDR2 is FQNNGV. V lost 5 bases, J lost 3 bases, and 4 bases stayed unmatched. The CDR3 has 14 amino acids.